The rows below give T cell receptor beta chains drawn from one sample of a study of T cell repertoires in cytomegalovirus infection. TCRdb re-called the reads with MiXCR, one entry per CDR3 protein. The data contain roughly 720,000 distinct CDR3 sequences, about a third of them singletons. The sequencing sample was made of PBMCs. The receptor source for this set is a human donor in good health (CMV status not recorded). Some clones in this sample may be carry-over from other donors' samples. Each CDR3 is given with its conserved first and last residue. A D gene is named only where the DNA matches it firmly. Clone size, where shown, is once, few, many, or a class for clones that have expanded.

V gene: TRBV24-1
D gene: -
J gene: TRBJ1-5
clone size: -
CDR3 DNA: TGTGCCACCAGTGATGTACAGAGCAATCAGCCCCAGCATTTT
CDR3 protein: CATSDVQSNQPQHF

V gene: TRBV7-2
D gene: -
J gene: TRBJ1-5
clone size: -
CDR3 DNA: TGTGCCAGCAGCGCACTGGGGGTTAATCAGCCCCAGCATTTT
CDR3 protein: CASSALGVNQPQHF

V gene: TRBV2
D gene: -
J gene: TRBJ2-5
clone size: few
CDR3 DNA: TGTGCCAGCAGTGATGGATTACTGGGGGACCAAGAGACCCAGTACTTC
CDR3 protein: CASSDGLLGDQETQYF

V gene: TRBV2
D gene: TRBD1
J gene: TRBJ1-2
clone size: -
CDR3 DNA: TGTGCCAGCAGTGGGACAGGGGAAACGAACTATGGCTACACCTTC
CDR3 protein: CASSGTGETNYGYTF

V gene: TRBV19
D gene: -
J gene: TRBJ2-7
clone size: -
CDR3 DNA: TGTGCCAGTAGTATAGATGTAGGGAACTACGAGCAGTACTTC
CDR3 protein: CASSIDVGNYEQYF

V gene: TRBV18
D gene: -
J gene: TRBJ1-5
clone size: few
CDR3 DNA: TGTGCCAGCCAGCAGGGTGGGGATCAGCCCCAGCATTTT
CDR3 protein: CASQQGGDQPQHF

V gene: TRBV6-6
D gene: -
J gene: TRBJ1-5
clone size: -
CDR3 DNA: TGTGCCAGCAGTTACTCGAAGACCGGGGCTAGCCAGCCCCAGCATTTT
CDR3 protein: CASSYSKTGASQPQHF

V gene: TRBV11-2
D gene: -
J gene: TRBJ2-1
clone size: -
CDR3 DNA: TGTGCCAGCAGCCTGCCCGGGCCGCAGTTCTTC
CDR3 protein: CASSLPGPQFF

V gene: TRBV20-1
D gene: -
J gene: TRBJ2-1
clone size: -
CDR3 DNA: TGCAGTGCTCCTCGACGGGGGGCTAGCGATGAGCAGTTCTTC
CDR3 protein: CSAPRRGASDEQFF

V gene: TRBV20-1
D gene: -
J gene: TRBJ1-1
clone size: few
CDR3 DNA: TGCAGTGCTAGAGCTGGACTTGAAGCTTTCTTT
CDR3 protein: CSARAGLEAFF

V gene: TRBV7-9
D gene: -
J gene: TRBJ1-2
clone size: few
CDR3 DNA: TGTGCCAGCAGCCCAACGGGGGTTAATGGCTACACCTTC
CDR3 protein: CASSPTGVNGYTF

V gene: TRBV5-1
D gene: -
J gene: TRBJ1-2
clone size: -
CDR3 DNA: TGCGCCAGCAGCTTGGTTTCAGGGCCTAAGGAAGGCTACACCTTC
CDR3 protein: CASSLVSGPKEGYTF

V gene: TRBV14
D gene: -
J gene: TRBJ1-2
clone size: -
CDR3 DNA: TGTGCCAGCAGCCAAGATAGACACTATGGCTACACCTTC
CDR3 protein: CASSQDRHYGYTF

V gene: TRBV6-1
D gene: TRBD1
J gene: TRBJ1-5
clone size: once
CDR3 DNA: TGTGCCAGCATTGAAGCGTGGGGACAGGGAAGCAATCAGCCCCAGCATTTT
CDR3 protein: CASIEAWGQGSNQPQHF

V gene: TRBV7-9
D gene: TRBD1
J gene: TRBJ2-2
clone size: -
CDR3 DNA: TGTGCCAGCAGCTTACGAACGGGGACAGGGTACACCGGGGAGCTGTTTTTT
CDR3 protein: CASSLRTGTGYTGELFF

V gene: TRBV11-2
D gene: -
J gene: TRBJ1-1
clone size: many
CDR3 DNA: TGTGCCAGCAGCCCCCGGTTAAGGGGGATCGACACTGAAGCTTTCTTT
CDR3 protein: CASSPRLRGIDTEAFF

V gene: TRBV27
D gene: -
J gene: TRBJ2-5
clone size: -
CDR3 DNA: TGTGCCAGCAGTCCCCCTCCGGTGGGGGGAAGGGAGACCCAGTACTTC
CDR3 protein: CASSPPPVGGRETQYF

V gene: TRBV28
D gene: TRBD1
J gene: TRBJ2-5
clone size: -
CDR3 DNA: TGTGCCAGCAGCTTCGTAGGGGGCCTTGAGACCCAGTACTTC
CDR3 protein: CASSFVGGLETQYF

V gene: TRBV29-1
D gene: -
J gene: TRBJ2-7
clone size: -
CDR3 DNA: TGCAGCGTTGAAGATCGTGGCACCTCCTACGAGCAGTACTTC
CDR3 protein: CSVEDRGTSYEQYF

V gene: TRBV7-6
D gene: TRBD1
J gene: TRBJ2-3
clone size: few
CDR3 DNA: TGTGCCAGCAGCCGGACAGGGGGCAGCACAGATACGCAGTATTTT
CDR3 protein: CASSRTGGSTDTQYF

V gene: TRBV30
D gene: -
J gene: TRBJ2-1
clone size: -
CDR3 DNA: TGTGCCTGGACAGTGGGGGGGCCCTACAATGAGCAGTTCTTC
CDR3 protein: CAWTVGGPYNEQFF

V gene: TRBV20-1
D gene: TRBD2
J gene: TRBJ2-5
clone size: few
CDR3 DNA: TGCAGTGTCGGCAGCGGGGCCCGAGAGACCCAGTACTTC
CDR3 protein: CSVGSGARETQYF

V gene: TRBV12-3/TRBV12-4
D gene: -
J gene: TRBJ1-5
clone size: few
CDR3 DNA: TGTGCCAGCAGGTGGGGGGACAATCAGCCCCAGCATTTT
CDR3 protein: CASRWGDNQPQHF